This T cell receptor beta chain was sequenced in a study of T cells after posttransplantation cyclophosphamide. Study-level points and caveats: Donor-recipient repertoire similarity was low at 1-2 months, rising over year one. After PTCy, TRB diversity resembled that of CNI/methotrexate controls.

Treatment was busulfan-fludarabine conditioning, a marrow graft, and cyclophosphamide on days +3 and +4. Profiling relied on immunoSEQ multiplex PCR, and the TCRdb table lists in-frame clones only, not all of them. Listed for the sample are some 16,000 clones, none seen a single time. The CDR3 is 14 amino acids. Germline CDR1 SGHVS, CDR2 FNYEAQ. The V end was cut by 1 base, the J end by 8 bases, with 11 bases between. This clone was detected many times. Its antigen is unknown. The origin of this receptor is a female patient between 30 and 45 years old who received an allogeneic stem cell transplant from a related donor, was CMV-positive, and had no GVHD. A share of the T cells may be of graft donor origin. J is TRBJ1-4 and V is TRBV7-6, with D perhaps matching TRBD1 (5 bases). Specimen: PBMCs, collected after allogeneic stem cell transplant with posttransplant cyclophosphamide. The CDR3 protein is CASSLGQGREKLFF. The CDR3 coding sequence is TGTGCCAGCAGCTTAGGTCAGGGCCGGGAAAAACTGTTTTTT.